Below are 8 T cell receptor beta chains sequenced from a single sample in a study of T cell repertoires in cytomegalovirus infection. TCRdb recomputed calls from the reads with MiXCR, one row per CDR3 protein. In the table there are about 130,000 distinct CDR3 sequences, roughly 9% of which are singletons. The sample taken for sequencing was PBMCs. These receptors were taken from a human donor in good health (CMV status not recorded). Some clones in this sample may be carry-over from other donors' samples.

The sample holds many counts of this clonotype. This chain uses TRBV28 with TRBJ2-7; the match to TRBD1 covers 9 bases. The germline CDR1 and CDR2 sequences are MDHEN and SYDVKM. The CDR3 sequence is 16 residues long. Germline trimming cut 4 bases from V and 4 bases from J; bases unmatched to any gene: 11. CDR3 protein: CASSSTGTGRMYEQYV. DNA for the CDR3: TGTGCCAGCAGTTCCACCGGGACAGGGAGGATGTACGAGCAGTACGTC.

In its sample, this clonotype was seen many times. CDR3: CASSLEGGSNEKLFF. The CDR3, as DNA: TGTGCCAGCAGCTTAGAAGGGGGTAGCAATGAAAAACTGTTTTTT. The chain joins TRBV7-9 to TRBJ1-4; a weak D match, TRBD1 (6 bases). V lost 1 base and J 5 bases, leaving 11 bases between the germline ends. This CDR3 has 15 amino acids. Germline values: CDR1 SEHNR, CDR2 FQNEAQ (reference sequence).

The chain has TRBV6-5 and TRBJ1-6; maybe TRBD1 (5 bases). Germline V gene lookup returns CDR1 MNHEY and CDR2 SVGAGI. The CDR3 runs to 17 residues. Trimming shortened V by 6 bases and J by 7 bases, and 22 bases separated the two germline ends. The CDR3 reads CASRGGGGAAINSPLHF. The CDR3, as DNA: TGTGCCAGCAGGGGGGGGGGGGGAGCCGCAATAAATTCACCCCTCCACTTT.

This clonotype was seen at least ten times. The gene calls are TRBV12-3 or TRBV12-4 and TRBJ1-2; 8 nucleotides align to TRBD1. The CDR3 consists of 13 residues. V lost 5 bases, J lost 4 bases, and 3 bases stayed unmatched. This CDR3 reads CASSTDRAYGYTF. CDR3 DNA: TGTGCCAGCAGTACGGACAGGGCCTATGGCTACACCTTC.

The V call is TRBV6-1, the J call TRBJ2-1; 7 positions agree with TRBD1. Germline trimming cut 6 bases from V and 5 bases from J; bases unmatched to any gene: 4. This CDR3 has 13 amino acids. Germline lookup yields CDR1 MNHNS and CDR2 SASEGT. CDR3 sequence (DNA): TGTGCCAGCAGGAGGACAGGTGACAATGAGCAGTTCTTC. This gives the protein CASRRTGDNEQFF.

This clonotype showed up many times. The chain couples TRBV19 to TRBJ2-2; no definite D call. V lost 3 bases, J lost 6 bases, and 5 bases lay in between. Germline CDR1 is LNHDA and CDR2 is SQIVND (reference sequence). The CDR3 contains 12 residues. The CDR3 loop is CASSIGPGELFF. CDR3 in DNA: TGTGCCAGTAGTATCGGGCCCGGGGAGCTGTTTTTT.

In its sample, this clonotype was seen a few times. The chain employs TRBV20-1 and TRBJ2-3; TRBD1 agrees at 9 bases. Germline trimming cut 5 bases from V and 2 bases from J; bases unmatched to any gene: 5. CDR3 length: 14 amino acids. Germline V gene data show CDR1 as DFQATT and CDR2 as SNEGSKA (reference sequence). This CDR3 is CSAWDRAYTDTQYF. The DNA of the CDR3 is TGCAGTGCTTGGGACAGGGCCTACACAGATACGCAGTATTTT.

This clonotype was seen more than once but under ten times. The V call is TRBV7-9, the J call TRBJ1-1, with a tentative D call TRBD1 (5 bases). Per the germline V gene, CDR1 is SEHNR and CDR2 is FQNEAQ (reference sequence). The germline V and J ends were trimmed by 5 bases and 5 bases, with 15 bases remaining between them. The CDR3 runs 14 residues. This CDR3 reads CASSLNQGWTEAFF. DNA of the CDR3: TGTGCCAGCAGCCTCAACCAGGGTTGGACTGAAGCTTTCTTT.